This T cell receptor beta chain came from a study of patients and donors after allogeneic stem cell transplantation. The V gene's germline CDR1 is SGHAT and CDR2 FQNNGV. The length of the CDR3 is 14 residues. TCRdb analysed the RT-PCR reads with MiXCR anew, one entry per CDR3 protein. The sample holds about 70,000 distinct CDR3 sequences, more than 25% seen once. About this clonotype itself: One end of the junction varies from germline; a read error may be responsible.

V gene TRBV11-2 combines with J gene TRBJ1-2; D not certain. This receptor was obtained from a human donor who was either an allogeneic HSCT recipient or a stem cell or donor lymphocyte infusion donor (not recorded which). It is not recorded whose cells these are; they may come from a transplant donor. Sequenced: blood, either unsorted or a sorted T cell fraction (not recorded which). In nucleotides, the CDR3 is TGTGCCAGCAGCTTAGATGGGCGGAACTATTGCTACACCTTC. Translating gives CASSLDGRNYCYTF.